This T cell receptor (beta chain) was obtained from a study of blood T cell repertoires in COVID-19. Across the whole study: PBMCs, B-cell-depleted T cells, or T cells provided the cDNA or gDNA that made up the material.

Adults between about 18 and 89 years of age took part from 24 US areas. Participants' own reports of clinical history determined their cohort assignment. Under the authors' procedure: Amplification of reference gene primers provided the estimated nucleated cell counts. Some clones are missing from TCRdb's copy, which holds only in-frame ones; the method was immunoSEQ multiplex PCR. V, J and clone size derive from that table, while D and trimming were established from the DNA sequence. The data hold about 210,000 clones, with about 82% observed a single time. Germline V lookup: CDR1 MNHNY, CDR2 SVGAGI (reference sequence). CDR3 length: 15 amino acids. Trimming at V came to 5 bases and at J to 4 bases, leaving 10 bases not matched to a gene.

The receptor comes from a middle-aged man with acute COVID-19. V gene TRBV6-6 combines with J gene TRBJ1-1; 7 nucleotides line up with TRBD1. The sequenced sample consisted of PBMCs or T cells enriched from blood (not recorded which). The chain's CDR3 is CASSPSTGSSTEAFF. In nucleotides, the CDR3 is TGTGCCAGCAGTCCATCGACAGGGTCGTCCACTGAAGCTTTCTTT.